The present entry profiles one T cell receptor beta chain with its context. TCRdb keeps only in-frame clones here, not all; method: immunoSEQ multiplex PCR. Seen here are roughly 140,000 clones, roughly 84% observed once, and the top ten hold 8.3%. This sample is part of a study of blood T cell repertoires in COVID-19. From germline, CDR1 is SNHLY and CDR2 FYNNEI. V lost 2 bases to trimming and J lost 4 bases; unmatched junction nucleotides: 8. The CDR3 consists of 16 residues. Patients in Seattle were enrolled during active infection, then followed longitudinally. This TCR came from a woman aged 55-70 years with COVID-19, enrolled during active disease. The sample consisted of peripheral blood. The chain employs TRBV2 and TRBJ2-3; 8 bases line up with TRBD2. Here the CDR3 reads CASSESQRGFSDTQYF. The CDR3 coding sequence is TGTGCCAGCAGTGAATCTCAGCGGGGGTTTTCAGATACGCAGTATTTT.